This paragraph covers one TCR beta chain sequence. Under the authors' procedure: The assay estimated nucleated cells by amplifying reference gene primers. TCRdb's copy holds only in-frame clones and misses some; the assay was immunoSEQ multiplex PCR. V and J calls and clone size come straight from that table; D and trimming were deduced from the DNA. The sample holds 200,000 to 250,000 clones, 70% to 90% seen once. V shed 3 bases and J 6 bases; nucleotides not matched to a gene: 1. CDR1 LGHDT and CDR2 YNNKEL come from the germline V gene (reference sequence). This CDR3 spans 13 amino acids. This specimen belongs to a study of blood T cell repertoires in COVID-19. A Seattle source enrolled patients during active infection and followed them longitudinally.

The TCR originated in a woman aged 45 to 65 with COVID-19, enrolled during active disease. The sequencing input was peripheral blood. V gene TRBV3-1 (or the pseudogene TRBV3-2) combines with J gene TRBJ2-4; TRBD1 agrees at 8 bases. CDR3 DNA sequence: TGTGCCAGCAGCCATGGACAGGGAAACATTCAGTACTTC. This codes for CASSHGQGNIQYF.